This T cell receptor beta chain was sequenced in a study of cytomegalovirus exposure and HLA in healthy donors. About this clone: One junction end disagrees with the germline gene, perhaps due to a read error.

There are 12 residues in the CDR3. CDR1 MNHNS and CDR2 SASEGT come from the germline V gene. The PCR ran on 60 Vbeta and 13 Jbeta primers. Profiling relied on immunoSEQ multiplex PCR, and the TCRdb table lists in-frame clones only, not all of them. The sample includes 120,000 or so clones, nearly 80% seen only once; the top ten take approximately 6.5%. The genes are TRBV6-1 and TRBJ1-1, with D unresolved. This clonotype was obtained from a woman in her thirties or forties in good health and CMV-seronegative. The sample consisted of PBMCs. CDR3 amino acids: CASSEIGWEASF. For the CDR3, the DNA is TGTGCCAGCAGTGAAATAGGCTGGGAGGCTTCCTTT.